The 32 T cell receptor beta chains in this list originate from one sample, sequenced in a study of identical twins. TCRdb redid the calling of the 5' RACE reads with MiXCR, one entry per CDR3 protein. Of around 240,000 distinct CDR3 sequences in the sample, around 6.6% were seen once. The data were also submitted as part of a second study, on yellow fever vaccine responses in identical twins.

Sample: memory (CD45RO+) T cells sorted from blood. These receptors were taken from a young woman in good health.

Ten or more counts support this clonotype. Here the CDR3 reads CATSRAGRQETQYF. The CDR3 DNA follows: TGTGCCACCTCTAGGGCGGGAAGGCAAGAGACCCAGTACTTC. J is TRBJ2-5 and V is TRBV13; tentatively, D is TRBD2 (6 bases). Per the germline V gene, CDR1 is PRHDT and CDR2 is FYEKMQ (reference sequence). Deletions cut 10 bases from V and 2 bases from J, with 17 bases between. The CDR3 has 14 residues.

V and J are TRBV20-1 and TRBJ1-4; 7 nucleotides match TRBD1. This CDR3 has 13 amino acids. The trim removed 6 bases at V and 6 bases at J, leaving 7 bases unmatched. Germline CDR1 DFQATT, CDR2 SNEGSKA (reference sequence). The CDR3 sequence: CSARQGLDEKLFF. CDR3 DNA: TGCAGTGCCAGACAGGGCTTGGATGAAAAACTGTTTTTT.

The chain uses TRBV25-1 and TRBJ2-3; D remains unclear. Germline assignment: CDR1 MGHDK and CDR2 SYGVNS. Trimming stripped 5 bases from V and 14 bases from J, with 17 bases between. This CDR3 contains 12 residues. This CDR3 is CASSRRPRHAYF. CDR3 coding DNA: TGTGCCAGCAGTCGACGGCCACGACACGCGTATTTT.

This clonotype was counted a few times. This CDR3 reads CATSEPPRDEQFF. In DNA form, the CDR3 reads TGTGCCACCAGTGAGCCTCCCAGGGATGAGCAGTTCTTC. This chain links TRBV24-1 with TRBJ2-1, with D possibly being TRBD1 (5 bases). Trimming stripped 4 bases from V and 8 bases from J, with 11 bases between. This CDR3 comprises 13 residues. Germline V lookup: CDR1 KGHDR, CDR2 SFDVKD.

The table lists this clonotype with many counts. J is TRBJ2-3 and V is TRBV4-2; D possibly uses TRBD1 or TRBD2 (5 bases each). This CDR3 has 14 amino acids. Germline V gene sequence: CDR1 LGHNA, CDR2 YNFKEQ. The V end was cut by 3 bases, the J end by 4 bases, with 11 bases between. The CDR3, as DNA: TGTGCCAGCAGCCAGACAGTGGGGGCAGATACGCAGTATTTT. This sequence encodes CASSQTVGADTQYF.

Ten or more counts support this clonotype. V is TRBV12-3 or TRBV12-4 and J is TRBJ1-6, with D possibly being TRBD1 (6 bases). V lost 6 bases, J lost 11 bases, and 20 bases lay in between. CDR3 size: 15 residues. The CDR3 reads CASSNRGAGGAPLHF. The CDR3, as DNA: TGTGCCAGCAGCAATAGGGGGGCCGGTGGGGCACCCCTCCACTTT.

This clonotype was observed a few times. At one of its ends the junction is not consistent with the germline gene, which may arise from a read error. CDR3 sequence: CCARAASSGRVDEQFF. The CDR3 coding sequence is TGCTGTGCTAGAGCGGCGTCTAGCGGGAGGGTCGATGAGCAGTTCTTC. The chain links TRBV20-1 to TRBJ2-1; 12 positions agree with TRBD2. Per germline, CDR1 DFQATT and CDR2 SNEGSKA (reference sequence). The CDR3 contains 16 residues.

This clonotype was seen many times. The chain carries TRBV5-1 and TRBJ2-2, with 7 bases identical to TRBD1. In germline, CDR1 is SGHRS, CDR2 YFSETQ. V was pared by 0 bases and J by 1 base, with 9 bases of the junction left unmatched. The CDR3 loop spans 18 amino acids. CDR3 loop: CASSLGQGDNLNTGELFF. DNA for the CDR3: TGCGCCAGCAGCTTGGGACAGGGCGACAACTTGAACACCGGGGAGCTGTTTTTT. The full variable domain, in which reference TRBV5-1 and TRBJ2-2 provide the parts outside the CDR3, is KAGVTQTPRYLIKTRGQQVTLSCSPISGHRSVSWYQQTPGQGLQFLFEYFSETQRNKGNFPGRFSGRQFSNSRSEMNVSTLELGDSALYLCASSLGQGDNLNTGELFFGEGSRLTVL.

This clonotype was seen ten or more times. The chain links TRBV12-3 or TRBV12-4 to TRBJ1-2; D not resolved. There are 16 residues in the CDR3. V shed 1 base and J shed 4 bases, with 16 bases lying between them. The CDR3 sequence: CASSLDPVTTFYGYTF. DNA for the CDR3: TGTGCCAGCAGTTTAGACCCAGTGACCACTTTCTATGGCTACACCTTC.

The chain has TRBV13 and TRBJ2-1; 13 bases are a match to TRBD2. The germline V gene encodes CDR1 PRHDT and CDR2 FYEKMQ (reference sequence). The CDR3 length is 18 residues. After removal of 5 bases from V and 7 bases from J, the junction contained 14 bases not matched to a gene. In nucleotides, the CDR3 is TGTGCCAGCAGCCCGCGGCCCGGACTAGCGGGAGCCGGAAATGAGCAGTTCTTC. Protein: CASSPRPGLAGAGNEQFF.

This clonotype was counted a few times. A read error may produce the germline difference seen at one junction end. This chain uses TRBV14 with TRBJ2-3; TRBD1 matches 8 bases. Germline-derived CDR1 and CDR2 are SGHDN and FVKESK. The CDR3 is 15 amino acids. The CDR3 DNA reads as TGTGCCAGCAGTCAAGGCAGGGGGCTCTACGATACGCAGTATTTT. Translated: CASSQGRGLYDTQYF.

This clonotype was recorded at least ten times. The chain employs TRBV7-9 and TRBJ2-5; 9 bases are a match to TRBD1. Germline V CDR1 and CDR2: SEHNR, FQNEAQ (reference sequence). The CDR3 extends over 16 amino acids. Losses at the gene ends were 1 base for V and 5 bases for J; bases not matched to a gene: 8. Written as DNA, the CDR3 is TGTGCCAGCAGCTTAGGCACAGGGGGCTCCAGTGAGACCCAGTACTTC. Its protein product is CASSLGTGGSSETQYF.

The gene calls are TRBV10-3 and TRBJ2-7; D is uncertain. The CDR3 consists of 12 residues. Germline lookup yields CDR1 ENHRY and CDR2 SYGVKD. Trimming removed 6 bases at V and 4 bases at J, with 10 bases between. The DNA of the CDR3 is TGTGCCATCAGCAATGCGGAGTACGAGCAGTACGTC. This codes for CAISNAEYEQYV.

The CDR3, as DNA: TGTGCCAGCAGCTTAGCGGGGGGAGGGCCAAACGAGCAGTACTTC. Translated: CASSLAGGGPNEQYF. This chain links TRBV7-6 with TRBJ2-7; 7 bases align to TRBD2. The V segment lost 0 bases and the J segment 5 bases; nucleotides outside the gene matches: 7. CDR1 and CDR2 (germline): SGHVS, FNYEAQ. This CDR3 region has 15 residues.

This chain links TRBV15 with TRBJ1-1; D is uncertain. CDR1 LNHNV and CDR2 YYDKDF come from the germline V gene (reference sequence). CDR3 size: 15 residues. Trimming removed 5 bases at V and 3 bases at J, with 16 bases between. The CDR3 protein is CATSSIEGFHTEAFF. Written as DNA, the CDR3 is TGTGCCACCAGCTCGATCGAAGGGTTTCACACTGAAGCTTTCTTT. The variable domain in full, completed from reference TRBV15 and TRBJ1-1, reads DAMVIQNPRYQVTQFGKPVTLSCSQTLNHNVMYWYQQKSSQAPKLLFHYYDKDFNNEADTPDNFQSRRPNTSFCFLDIRSPGLGDTAMYLCATSSIEGFHTEAFFGQGTRLTVV.

This clonotype has only a few counts. V and J are TRBV2 and TRBJ1-2; no reliable D call. The CDR3 consists of 15 residues. The V end was cut by 4 bases, the J end by 5 bases, with 17 bases between. CDR1 and CDR2 from the germline V gene are SNHLY and FYNNEI. DNA for the CDR3: TGTGCCAGCAGTGGGGCTGAAGCGAACTATTATGGCTACACCTTC. Translating it yields CASSGAEANYYGYTF.

The table lists this clonotype with a few counts. V gene TRBV28 combines with J gene TRBJ2-7; 8 bases line up with TRBD2. The CDR3 is 14 residues long. From germline, CDR1 is MDHEN and CDR2 SYDVKM. The V gene end was trimmed by 7 bases and the J gene end by 5 bases; junction bases not matched to a gene: 10. CDR3: CASTPGGGRNEQYF. CDR3 in DNA: TGTGCCAGCACCCCAGGCGGGGGGAGGAACGAGCAGTACTTC.

In its sample, this clonotype was seen many times. The chain is built from TRBV12-3 or TRBV12-4 and TRBJ1-1; D uncertain. Trimming removed 5 bases at V and 4 bases at J, with 14 bases between. This CDR3 has 14 residues. CDR3 DNA: TGTGCCAGCAGTCCCGGGAGGATTGCCACTGAAGCTTTCTTT. This sequence encodes CASSPGRIATEAFF.

In nucleotides, the CDR3 is TGTGCCAGCAGTTTCCAAACAGGGTTTTCTGGGGCCAACGTCCTGACTTTC. Translated: CASSFQTGFSGANVLTF. This chain links TRBV27 with TRBJ2-6, with D perhaps TRBD1 (6 bases). The CDR3 length is 17 residues. From germline, CDR1 is MNHEY and CDR2 SMNVEV (reference sequence). V gave up 3 bases and J gave up 1 base, with 13 bases separating them.

This clonotype came up many times. CDR3 coding DNA: TGTGCCACCCAGGGGGGGGTAGCTGTTTCGTCCGGGGAGCTGTTTTTT. This gives the protein CATQGGVAVSSGELFF. This chain connects TRBV12-3 or TRBV12-4 to TRBJ2-2; D possibly matches TRBD1 or TRBD2 (7 bases each). This CDR3 comprises 16 residues. V shed 10 bases and J shed 6 bases, with 24 bases lying between them.

The chain uses TRBV5-1 and TRBJ2-1; the match to TRBD2 covers 10 bases. This CDR3 has 16 amino acids. V lost 3 bases, J lost 10 bases, and 13 bases stayed unmatched. The germline V gene has CDR1 SGHRS and CDR2 YFSETQ. CDR3 sequence: CASSWDGLADGGEQFF. As DNA, the CDR3 is TGCGCCAGCAGCTGGGACGGACTAGCGGATGGGGGCGAGCAGTTCTTC.

The rearrangement uses TRBV5-1 and TRBJ2-1; D possibly uses TRBD1 or TRBD2 (5 bases each). The ends were cut back, 0 bases at V and 9 bases at J, with 19 bases in the middle. Germline values: CDR1 SGHRS, CDR2 YFSETQ. The CDR3 totals 16 residues. DNA for the CDR3: TGCGCCAGCAGCTTGGATCCGGGACCCCTCCCCACTGAGCAGTTCTTC. This sequence encodes CASSLDPGPLPTEQFF. The variable domain in full, completed from reference TRBV5-1 and TRBJ2-1, reads KAGVTQTPRYLIKTRGQQVTLSCSPISGHRSVSWYQQTPGQGLQFLFEYFSETQRNKGNFPGRFSGRQFSNSRSEMNVSTLELGDSALYLCASSLDPGPLPTEQFFGPGTRLTVL.

This clonotype occurred once. The chain links TRBV10-3 to TRBJ2-5; D is perhaps TRBD1 (5 bases). Trimming took 2 bases from V and 5 from J, leaving 15 bases between them. The CDR3 has 15 residues. Germline loops: CDR1 ENHRY, CDR2 SYGVKD. Written as DNA, the CDR3 is TGTGCCATCAGTGAGGGTGGGGCAGTGCGGGAGACCCAGTACTTC. Residues: CAISEGGAVRETQYF.

The V and J genes are TRBV19 and TRBJ1-5; possible D gene TRBD1, 6 bases. CDR1 and CDR2 from the germline V gene are LNHDA and SQIVND (reference sequence). V gave up 3 bases and J gave up 6 bases, with 12 bases separating them. The CDR3 consists of 14 residues. This CDR3 is CASSIGGTGQPQHF. The CDR3 nucleotides read TGTGCCAGTAGTATCGGGGGCACGGGTCAGCCCCAGCATTTT.

The table lists this clonotype with a few counts. V is TRBV25-1 and J is TRBJ1-3; D is undetermined. The CDR3 contains 13 residues. The V and J ends lost 3 bases and 14 bases respectively, with 17 bases between them. The V gene's germline CDR1 is MGHDK and CDR2 SYGVNS. CDR3 sequence (DNA): TGTGCCAGCAGTGACCGAACGACCCACGGCGTATATTTT. Translating gives CASSDRTTHGVYF.

This clonotype occurred a few times. The chain couples TRBV7-8 to TRBJ2-3; 8 nucleotides line up with TRBD1. Germline CDR1 SGHVS, CDR2 FQNEAQ. The CDR3 has 16 amino acids. V lost 1 base, J lost 5 bases, and 8 bases stayed unmatched. The CDR3 here is CASSLEGRGQGDTQYF. In DNA, the CDR3 is TGTGCCAGCAGCTTAGAGGGCAGGGGGCAAGGAGATACGCAGTATTTT.

This clonotype was observed a few times. This sequence joins TRBV20-1 and TRBJ1-1, with D unresolved. Germline V CDR1 and CDR2: DFQATT, SNEGSKA (reference sequence). V lost 6 bases to trimming and J lost 4 bases, with 15 bases between them. This CDR3 has 13 amino acids. In nucleotides, the CDR3 is TGCAGTGCGCATAGCCCGGGCGGCACTGAAGCTTTCTTT. Translating it yields CSAHSPGGTEAFF.

Many counts were recorded for this clonotype. This chain links TRBV5-1 with TRBJ2-1; TRBD2 agrees at 7 bases. CDR1 is SGHRS, CDR2 YFSETQ, per germline. With V trimmed by 4 bases and J by 9 bases, 13 bases remained unmatched. The CDR3 is 15 residues long. The CDR3 spells CASSPSWGGTGEQFF. The CDR3 DNA follows: TGCGCCAGCAGCCCATCTTGGGGAGGGACGGGTGAGCAGTTCTTC.

V and J are TRBV5-1 and TRBJ2-7; a possible D gene is TRBD1 (9 bases). CDR1 and CDR2 (germline): SGHRS, YFSETQ. The CDR3 sequence is 14 residues long. The V end was cut by 4 bases, the J end by 6 bases, with 17 bases between. In DNA form, the CDR3 reads TGCGCCAGCAGCACAGGGGGCGCGGGGGGCGAGCAGTACTTC. Translation: CASSTGGAGGEQYF.

The chain is built from TRBV20-1 and TRBJ2-3; the D gene is possibly TRBD1 (5 bases). This CDR3 region has 15 residues. V lost 3 bases, J lost 3 bases, and 16 bases lay in between. Germline lookup yields CDR1 DFQATT and CDR2 SNEGSKA (reference sequence). CDR3 protein: CSARDTKFITDTQYF. CDR3 in DNA: TGCAGTGCTAGGGACACTAAGTTTATTACAGATACGCAGTATTTT.

This sequence joins TRBV7-2 and TRBJ2-7; D is perhaps TRBD2 (5 bases). CDR3 length: 15 residues. V was shortened by 0 bases and J by 2 bases, with 11 bases between the two germline ends. CDR1 is SGHTA, CDR2 FQGNSA, per germline. The DNA for the CDR3 is TGTGCCAGCAGCTTAGCGAGGGATTTAACCTACGAGCAGTACTTC. It codes for CASSLARDLTYEQYF.

This clonotype appeared many times. CDR3 bases: TGTGCCAGCACAGGGGTTGCGCAGACCCAGTACTTC. Amino acid sequence: CASTGVAQTQYF. This rearrangement joins TRBV12-3 or TRBV12-4 to TRBJ2-5; TRBD1 might be the D (6 bases). This CDR3 is built from 12 residues. Between the trimmed V and J ends, which lost 7 bases and 6 bases, there was a span of 12 bases.